The clone carrying this T cell receptor (beta chain) was observed at least ten times. Its antigen is unidentified. Researchers extracted total RNA from unfractionated whole blood. V lost 5 bases, J lost 4 bases, and 7 bases stayed unmatched. Germline lookup yields CDR1 DFQATT and CDR2 SNEGSKA (reference sequence). There are 14 residues in the CDR3. For the library, individual cDNA molecules each received unique molecular identifiers. TCRdb re-called the reads through MiXCR, storing one row per CDR3 protein. Here the sample spans around 120,000 distinct CDR3 sequences, 8.5% being singletons. This sample was included in a study of human T cells and chemical hapten exposure. Study summary: Small differences in pooled library volume mainly drove the variation in TCR yields per sample.

Study observations and caveats: Sensitizing to DPC left TCRs with a frequency above 1 in 1000 unaltered.

The source is a human donor in good health. Some clones in this sample may be carry-over from other donors' samples. Sequenced: whole blood. V usage is TRBV20-1 and J usage is TRBJ1-2, with 10 nucleotides matching TRBD1. The CDR3 reads CSAQTGGKIYGYTF. The CDR3 nucleotides read TGCAGTGCTCAGACAGGGGGCAAGATCTATGGCTACACCTTC.